The 29 T cell receptor beta chains below all came from one sample that was sequenced in a study of T-cell reconstitution after alpha-beta-depleted transplantation in children. Molecular barcoding with unique molecular identifiers was used for the TCRbeta library. TCRdb recomputed calls from the PCR reads with MiXCR, one row per CDR3 protein. The sample lists around 250,000 distinct CDR3 sequences; around 8% were seen once. This material consisted of PBMCs, mostly from graft donor cells, taken 180 days after TCRalphabeta/CD19-depleted stem cell transplant. Receptors originate from a male patient younger than 18 who had a stem cell transplant for acute lymphoblastic leukemia, so the T cells may come from the graft donor.

This chain connects TRBV4-2 to TRBJ1-2, with D uncertain. This CDR3 comprises 14 residues. Per germline, CDR1 LGHNA and CDR2 YNFKEQ. V was clipped by 0 bases and J by 5 bases, with 10 bases between them. In DNA form, the CDR3 reads TGTGCCAGCAGCCAAGATCCCCTTTTTTATGGCTACACCTTC. As protein: CASSQDPLFYGYTF.

In its sample, this clonotype was seen many times. The rearrangement links TRBV20-1 to TRBJ1-2; D ambiguous. Looked up from germline, CDR1 is DFQATT and CDR2 is SNEGSKA (reference sequence). The germline V and J ends were trimmed by 8 bases and 3 bases, with 19 bases remaining between them. The length of the CDR3 is 14 residues. CDR3 DNA: TGCAGTTCGCTAGATAAGGGTTCCTACTATGGCTACACCTTC. This gives the protein CSSLDKGSYYGYTF.

At least ten counts were recorded for this clonotype. This chain links TRBV13 with TRBJ2-1, with 10 bases matching TRBD2. With 7 bases clipped from V and 0 bases from J, the junction kept 12 bases outside the gene matches. This CDR3 is 18 amino acids long. Germline V gives CDR1 PRHDT, CDR2 FYEKMQ (reference sequence). The CDR3 spells CASTLPPSGGASYNEQFF. The CDR3, as DNA: TGTGCCAGCACTCTACCCCCCAGCGGGGGGGCCTCCTACAATGAGCAGTTCTTC.

This clonotype was detected ten times or more. The chain has TRBV27 and TRBJ2-7; no clear D gene. Germline CDR1 MNHEY, CDR2 SMNVEV (reference sequence). There are 13 residues in the CDR3. Trimming removed 5 bases at V and 5 bases at J, with 13 bases between. CDR3 region: CASSLLGFHEQYF. In nucleotides, the CDR3 is TGTGCCAGCAGTCTATTGGGCTTCCACGAGCAGTACTTC.

In its sample, this clonotype was seen many times. The rearrangement uses TRBV7-2 and TRBJ2-3; D possibly corresponds to TRBD1 (6 bases). Trimming pared 6 bases from V and 0 bases from J, leaving 10 bases between. Germline CDR1 is SGHTA and CDR2 is FQGNSA. This CDR3 contains 14 residues. CDR3 DNA: TGTGCCAGCAGTCCGAGGGGGAGCACAGATACGCAGTATTTT. Protein: CASSPRGSTDTQYF.

This sequence joins TRBV10-3 and TRBJ2-1; D not certain. Germline CDR1 is ENHRY and CDR2 is SYGVKD. This CDR3 is built from 13 residues. Trimming shortened V by 4 bases and J by 3 bases, and 7 bases separated the two germline ends. CDR3 sequence reads: CAISVGSYNEQFF. CDR3 sequence (DNA): TGTGCCATCAGTGTAGGCAGCTACAATGAGCAGTTCTTC.

This clonotype has at least ten counts. The genes are TRBV19 and TRBJ1-4; weak D call: TRBD1 (5 bases). V lost 4 bases, J lost 0 bases, and 15 bases lay in between. There are 17 residues in the CDR3. CDR1 and CDR2 (germline): LNHDA, SQIVND (reference sequence). CDR3 loop: CASSRARAVATNEKLFF. The DNA for the CDR3 is TGTGCCAGTAGTAGGGCCAGGGCCGTTGCAACTAATGAAAAACTGTTTTTT.

This clonotype was detected a few times. V gene TRBV28 combines with J gene TRBJ2-7; no definite D call. Germline V CDR1 and CDR2: MDHEN, SYDVKM. V was pared by 3 bases and J by 2 bases, with 5 bases between. The length of the CDR3 is 12 residues. The CDR3 here is CASSFFAYEQYF. The CDR3 DNA is TGTGCCAGCAGTTTCTTTGCCTACGAGCAGTACTTC.

This clonotype was found many times. The chain is built from TRBV21-1 and TRBJ2-3; the table calls TRBD2, which could not be checked here. TRBV21-1 is recorded as a pseudogene. The CDR3 spans 18 residues. Here the CDR3 DNA reads TGTGCCAGCAGCAAAGAGGAAATTGGCGGAGGATCCACAGATACGCAGTATTTT. This encodes CASSKEEIGGGSTDTQYF.

The chain uses TRBV28 and TRBJ1-1, with no clear D. Germline CDR1 reads MDHEN; CDR2 reads SYDVKM. Trimming cost V 3 bases and J 0 bases, with 5 bases left between them. The CDR3 sequence is 13 residues long. The CDR3 region is CASSLIMNTEAFF. CDR3 DNA: TGTGCCAGCAGTTTGATCATGAACACTGAAGCTTTCTTT.

This clonotype was observed many times. V gene TRBV20-1 combines with J gene TRBJ2-7; 12 positions match TRBD1. The trim removed 5 bases at V and 4 bases at J, leaving 3 bases unmatched. The CDR3 totals 13 residues. CDR1 and CDR2 (germline): DFQATT, SNEGSKA (reference sequence). CDR3 amino acids: CSAPGQGAYEQYF. CDR3 sequence (DNA): TGCAGTGCTCCGGGACAGGGGGCTTACGAGCAGTACTTC.

This clonotype was found many times. J is TRBJ2-7 and V is TRBV6-1, with 8 bases matching TRBD1. J was trimmed by 1 base and V by 10 bases; bases with no gene match: 6. Germline values: CDR1 MNHNS, CDR2 SASEGT. CDR3 size: 13 residues. The CDR3: CATRQGRSYEQYF. The CDR3 DNA follows: TGTGCCACCCGACAGGGGAGGTCCTACGAGCAGTACTTC.

The rearrangement uses TRBV11-3 and TRBJ2-1, with 9 nucleotides matching TRBD2. Germline V gene sequence: CDR1 SGHNT, CDR2 YENEEA. The CDR3 length is 16 residues. V lost 2 bases and J lost 4; bases outside the gene matches: 6. CDR3 residues: CASSLRDSGSYNEQFF. For the CDR3, the DNA is TGTGCCAGCAGCTTAAGGGATAGCGGGAGTTACAATGAGCAGTTCTTC.

This clonotype was seen only a few times. The V call is TRBV4-2, the J call TRBJ2-1; D ambiguous. V gave up 4 bases and J gave up 6 bases, with 13 bases separating them. Germline CDR1 is LGHNA and CDR2 is YNFKEQ. CDR3 size: 14 residues. DNA of the CDR3: TGTGCCAGCAGCCCACCTAGAGAGATCAATGAGCAGTTCTTC. This codes for CASSPPREINEQFF.

In this sample, this clonotype turned up a few times. This chain joins TRBV20-1 and TRBJ1-2, with a weak D call TRBD1 (5 bases). Germline CDR1 reads DFQATT; CDR2 reads SNEGSKA (reference sequence). The CDR3 runs to 16 residues. Trimming left V 0 bases short and J 0 bases short, with 14 bases between. The CDR3 sequence is CSAREMGHGANYGYTF. CDR3 coding DNA: TGCAGTGCTAGAGAGATGGGGCACGGAGCTAACTATGGCTACACCTTC.

The table lists this clonotype with many counts. J is TRBJ2-6 and V is TRBV9; weak D call: TRBD1 (5 bases). The CDR3 is made up of 15 amino acids. V shed 0 bases and J shed 4 bases, with 8 bases lying between them. Per the germline V gene, CDR1 is SGDLS and CDR2 is YYNGEE. CDR3 protein: CASSVGGWGANVLTF. Here the CDR3 DNA reads TGTGCCAGCAGCGTAGGGGGCTGGGGGGCCAACGTCCTGACTTTC.

This clonotype has at least ten counts. The chain combines TRBV28 with TRBJ1-4; TRBD1 aligns across 11 bases. The junction had 8 bases not matched to a gene; V was cut back by 5 bases and J by 6 bases. The germline V gene encodes CDR1 MDHEN and CDR2 SYDVKM. The CDR3 has 16 amino acids. CDR3 region: CASSVTRDRGDEKLFF. The DNA of the CDR3 is TGTGCCAGCAGTGTTACCCGGGACAGGGGGGATGAAAAACTGTTTTTT. The full variable domain, rest sourced from reference TRBV28 and TRBJ1-4, is DVKVTQSSRYLVKRTGEKVFLECVQDMDHENMFWYRQDPGLGLRLIYFSYDVKMKEKGDIPEGYSVSREKKERFSLILESASTNQTSMYLCASSVTRDRGDEKLFFGSGTQLSVL.

In this sample, this clonotype turned up many times. The chain employs TRBV9 and TRBJ2-2, with D uncertain. The CDR3 spans 17 residues. CDR1 is SGDLS and CDR2 is YYNGEE in the germline V gene. V gave up 0 bases and J gave up 0 bases, with 12 bases separating them. The DNA for the CDR3 is TGTGCCAGCAGCGTAGCGGGTTATAGACCGAACACCGGGGAGCTGTTTTTT. It yields the protein CASSVAGYRPNTGELFF.

The genes are TRBV7-3 and TRBJ2-2; D could derive from TRBD1 or TRBD2 (6 bases each). Trimming stripped 4 bases from V and 4 bases from J, with 16 bases between. The germline V gene has CDR1 SGHTA and CDR2 FQGTGA. This CDR3 region has 16 residues. The CDR3 DNA sequence: TGTGCCAGCAGCTCCCTGAGGGGGGCGACCACCGGGGAGCTGTTTTTT. Translation gives CASSSLRGATTGELFF.

Ten or more counts support this clonotype. The V call is TRBV25-1, the J call TRBJ2-5; D unclear. With 2 bases removed from V and 9 bases from J, the gap between germline ends came to 13 bases. CDR3 length: 13 residues. Per germline, CDR1 MGHDK and CDR2 SYGVNS. This CDR3 is CASSEGSAEAQYF. The CDR3 region has the DNA TGTGCCAGCAGTGAAGGGTCCGCCGAGGCCCAGTACTTC.

This clonotype occurred many times. The chain links TRBV19 to TRBJ2-2; D is perhaps TRBD1 (6 bases). The CDR3 is made up of 15 amino acids. Between the trimmed V and J ends, which lost 5 bases and 2 bases, there was a span of 12 bases. In germline, CDR1 is LNHDA, CDR2 SQIVND (reference sequence). The CDR3 coding sequence is TGTGCCAGTAGTGTTCGACAGGTTAACACCGGGGAGCTGTTTTTT. Residues: CASSVRQVNTGELFF.

In its sample, this clonotype was seen many times. This sequence joins TRBV19 and TRBJ1-6; no clear D gene. V lost 6 bases and J lost 9, with 12 bases in between. The CDR3 totals 13 residues. The germline CDR1 and CDR2 sequences are LNHDA and SQIVND (reference sequence). The CDR3 is CASSGDGGSPLHF. In DNA, the CDR3 is TGTGCCAGTAGCGGGGATGGTGGTTCACCCCTCCACTTT.

In this sample, this clonotype turned up many times. In nucleotides, the CDR3 is TGTGCCAGCAGCTCCCCGAGCCCCGACAGGAGCACAGATACGCAGTATTTT. Its protein product is CASSSPSPDRSTDTQYF. The V call is TRBV7-8, the J call TRBJ2-3, with a tentative D call TRBD1 (6 bases). This CDR3 region has 17 residues. Germline CDR1 is SGHVS and CDR2 is FQNEAQ. V was shortened by 4 bases and J by 0 bases, with 17 bases between the two germline ends.

This clonotype was counted many times. The rearrangement uses TRBV5-1 and TRBJ2-7, with 11 bases matching TRBD1. Germline CDR1 is SGHRS and CDR2 is YFSETQ. The V and J ends lost 0 bases and 4 bases, in that order; junction bases with no gene match: 9. The CDR3 consists of 17 residues. The DNA of the CDR3 is TGCGCCAGCAGCTTGGCCGTTGATGGGACAGGGGGGTACGAGCAGTACTTC. It is translated as CASSLAVDGTGGYEQYF.

This clonotype has at least ten counts. The chain combines TRBV11-2 with TRBJ2-3, with TRBD2 identical over 11 bases. Germline assignment: CDR1 SGHAT and CDR2 FQNNGV. The J segment lost 3 bases and the V segment lost 5 bases, leaving 7 bases of the junction unmatched. The CDR3 has 16 residues. CDR3 residues: CASSADLAGGTDTQYF. The CDR3 DNA is TGTGCCAGCAGCGCCGATCTAGCGGGAGGTACAGATACGCAGTATTTT.

As for this clonotype: Since a much larger clone is just one base distant, this may be a read error. The chain recombines TRBV24-1 with TRBJ2-1; 8 nucleotides align to TRBD2. CDR3 length: 13 amino acids. Germline V CDR1 and CDR2: KGHDR, SFDVKD. Trimming at V came to 12 bases and at J to 4 bases, leaving 7 bases not matched to a gene. CDR3 sequence reads: CAAGGGGYNEQFF. The DNA for the CDR3 is TGTGCCGCCGGGGGGGGTGGGTACAATGAGCAGTTCTTC.

The chain has TRBV3-1 and TRBJ1-6; possibly TRBD1 for D (5 bases). Trimming took off 7 bases at V and 6 bases at J, with 10 bases between the two ends. The germline V gene has CDR1 LGHDT and CDR2 YNNKEL (reference sequence). The CDR3 extends over 13 amino acids. CDR3 sequence (DNA): TGTGCCAGCAACCGGGACTTTAATTCACCCCTCCACTTT. Amino acids: CASNRDFNSPLHF.

The chain combines TRBV20-1 with TRBJ2-7; D gene uncertain. V lost 6 bases and J lost 1, with 19 bases in between. CDR1 DFQATT and CDR2 SNEGSKA come from the germline V gene (reference sequence). The CDR3 is 15 amino acids. Here the CDR3 reads CSASGGLRRSYEQYF. The CDR3 DNA follows: TGCAGTGCCTCAGGCGGTCTACGGCGATCCTACGAGCAGTACTTC.

Only one count was recorded for this clonotype. The rearrangement joins TRBV20-1 to TRBJ2-7; 9 bases are a match to TRBD1. Looked up from germline, CDR1 is DFQATT and CDR2 is SNEGSKA (reference sequence). The CDR3 totals 15 residues. J lost 3 bases, V lost 5 bases, and 11 bases had no gene match. The CDR3 DNA sequence: TGCAGTGCTCGTTTCGTGGGACAGGGCAACTACGAGCAGTACTTC. Translation gives CSARFVGQGNYEQYF.